This T cell receptor beta chain was captured in a study of blood T cell repertoires in COVID-19. Study details: The United States, Italy and Spain provided the acute and convalescent COVID-19 samples. T cells, B-cell-depleted T cells, or PBMCs supplied cDNA or gDNA.

Authors' analysis steps: Reference gene primer amplification yielded estimated nucleated cell counts. Generated by immunoSEQ multiplex PCR, the TCRdb table keeps only in-frame clones and is missing some. The DNA was the basis for D and trimming; V, J and clone size are from that table. Among 200,000 to 250,000 clones listed, more than 75% were seen once. Germline V gene lookup returns CDR1 SGHVS and CDR2 FQNEAQ. The length of the CDR3 is 14 residues. With 4 bases removed from V and 3 bases from J, the gap between germline ends came to 13 bases. The sequence derives from a human donor in a cohort sampled during active COVID-19. Sequences were obtained from peripheral blood. The chain joins TRBV7-8 to TRBJ2-7, with a possible D match to TRBD2 (6 bases). The CDR3 protein is CASSWRDDSYEQYF. CDR3 DNA sequence: TGTGCCAGCAGCTGGAGGGATGACAGCTACGAGCAGTACTTC.